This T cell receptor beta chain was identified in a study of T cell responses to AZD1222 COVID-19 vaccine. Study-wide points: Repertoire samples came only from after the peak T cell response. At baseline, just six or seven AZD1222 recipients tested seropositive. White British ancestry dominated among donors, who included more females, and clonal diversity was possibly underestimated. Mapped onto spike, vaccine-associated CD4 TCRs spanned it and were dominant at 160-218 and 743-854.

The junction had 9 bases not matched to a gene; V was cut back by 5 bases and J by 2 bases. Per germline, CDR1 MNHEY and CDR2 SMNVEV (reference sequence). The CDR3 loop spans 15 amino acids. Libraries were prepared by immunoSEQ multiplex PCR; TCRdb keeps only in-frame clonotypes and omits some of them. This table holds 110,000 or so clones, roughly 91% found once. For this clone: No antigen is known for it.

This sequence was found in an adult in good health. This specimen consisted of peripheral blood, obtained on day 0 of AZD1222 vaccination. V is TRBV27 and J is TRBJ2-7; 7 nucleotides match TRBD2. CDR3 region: CASSAAGTTAYEQYF. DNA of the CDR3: TGTGCCAGCAGTGCGGCCGGGACTACAGCCTACGAGCAGTACTTC.